This T cell receptor beta chain was recovered during a study of spatial heterogeneity in lung cancer. Regarding the study as a whole: Detection of ubiquitous tumor TCRs in blood was higher at resection than follow-up.

Time point denoted: sample taken at primary tumor resection. The cohort: approximately 74 early-stage, untreated non-small cell lung cancer patients. No cells were sorted before sequencing. The whole RNA sequenced was extracted from tumor, nontumor lung or frozen PBMC. The germline V gene has CDR1 MDHEN and CDR2 SYDVKM. The CDR3 sequence runs 15 residues, both termini included. The study tagged each TCR cDNA molecule with a unique molecular identifier. TCRdb fed the 5' RACE reads into MiXCR, producing one record per CDR3 protein. The profile covers about 22,000 distinct CDR3 sequences, with roughly 4.5% appearing a single time and less than 8% taken by the ten largest. As for this clonotype: The target antigen is unknown. A much larger clone lies a single base off, so this may be a read error. It is unclear where the CDR3 begins or ends on the DNA, so no DNA is shown, and the CDR3 is as TCRdb lists it.

Sequencing used PBMCs, obtained at surgery. The sequence was obtained from a male donor with early-stage non-small cell lung cancer. The V call is TRBV28, the J call TRBJ1-6; TRBD1, the table's D call, was not compared with the DNA. CDR3: CASCTSRGRSSPLHF.